This passage covers 31 T cell receptor beta chains from one sample sequenced in a study of read filtering for tumor transcriptome and immune sequencing. The library was built from around 0.4 ug RNA with molecular barcoded adaptors for alpha/delta and beta/gamma chains. TCRdb ran MiXCR on the reads and lists one entry per CDR3 protein. The sample includes around 14,000 distinct CDR3 sequences, roughly 22% of them seen just once. The sample consisted of a population of CD138-negative cells sorted from bone marrow. The source is a donor at least 40 years old with multiple myeloma.

This clonotype turned up a few times. This chain joins TRBV4-2 and TRBJ2-5; no reliable D call. This CDR3 region has 13 residues. V was trimmed by 0 bases and J by 3 bases, leaving 5 bases between them. CDR1 LGHNA and CDR2 YNFKEQ come from the germline V gene. The chain's CDR3 is CASSQDWKETQYF. CDR3 nucleotides: TGTGCCAGCAGCCAAGATTGGAAAGAGACCCAGTACTTC.

The chain uses TRBV24-1 and TRBJ2-3; TRBD2 agrees at 10 bases. CDR1 is KGHDR, CDR2 SFDVKD, per germline. After removal of 3 bases from V and 1 base from J, the junction contained 6 bases not matched to a gene. The CDR3 covers 17 residues. The CDR3 nucleotides are TGTGCCACCAGTGATAGCGGGAGGGCCCTGGGCACAGATACGCAGTATTTT. It translates to CATSDSGRALGTDTQYF.

The genes are TRBV5-1 and TRBJ2-1, with 11 bases matching TRBD2. The CDR3 is made up of 16 amino acids. V was pared by 4 bases and J by 6 bases, with 9 bases of the junction left unmatched. CDR1 is SGHRS, CDR2 YFSETQ, per germline. CDR3 in amino acids: CASSPDTSGSANEQFF. The CDR3 DNA sequence: TGCGCCAGCAGCCCCGATACTAGCGGGAGTGCCAATGAGCAGTTCTTC. The whole variable domain, filled in from reference TRBV5-1 and TRBJ2-1, reads KAGVTQTPRYLIKTRGQQVTLSCSPISGHRSVSWYQQTPGQGLQFLFEYFSETQRNKGNFPGRFSGRQFSNSRSEMNVSTLELGDSALYLCASSPDTSGSANEQFFGPGTRLTVL.

J is TRBJ2-7 and V is TRBV2, with 10 bases matching TRBD2. CDR1 and CDR2 from the germline V gene are SNHLY and FYNNEI. Unmatched junction bases numbered 18, after V lost 7 bases and J lost 0 bases. The CDR3 runs to 19 residues. CDR3 DNA sequence: TGTGCCAGCAAGGGGGGGGGCTTAGCGGGGGGCCCCCACTCCTACGAGCAGTACTTC. Translation: CASKGGGLAGGPHSYEQYF. The whole variable domain, filled in from reference TRBV2 and TRBJ2-7, reads EPEVTQTPSHQVTQMGQEVILRCVPISNHLYFYWYRQILGQKVEFLVSFYNNEISEKSEIFDDQFSVERPDGSNFTLKIRSTKLEDSAMYFCASKGGGLAGGPHSYEQYFGPGTRLTVT.

The chain recombines TRBV11-1 with TRBJ2-1; D is perhaps TRBD2 (5 bases). The CDR3 is 16 residues long. Germline V gene data show CDR1 as SGHAT and CDR2 as FQDESV (reference sequence). Trimming stripped 2 bases from V and 0 bases from J, with 11 bases between. CDR3 nucleotides: TGTGCCAGCAGCTTATTAGCGTTTAGCTCCTACAATGAGCAGTTCTTC. Its translation is CASSLLAFSSYNEQFF.

This clonotype has ten or more counts. The chain carries TRBV7-2 and TRBJ2-7, with D perhaps matching TRBD1 (5 bases). The CDR3 contains 14 residues. Germline loops: CDR1 SGHTA, CDR2 FQGNSA. Trimming left V 3 bases short and J 0 bases short, with 9 bases between. The CDR3 is CASSFTTDSYEQYF. CDR3 DNA: TGTGCCAGCAGCTTCACGACAGACTCCTACGAGCAGTACTTC.

The chain recombines TRBV20-1 with TRBJ1-5, with a weak D call TRBD1 (6 bases). Trimming cost V 6 bases and J 7 bases, with 16 bases left between them. The CDR3 consists of 13 residues. Germline CDR1 is DFQATT and CDR2 is SNEGSKA (reference sequence). CDR3 nucleotide sequence: TGCAGTGCGACCGGGACAAGAAGCCAGCCCCAGCATTTT. Amino acid sequence: CSATGTRSQPQHF.

This clonotype was seen many times. The V gene is TRBV20-1, the J gene TRBJ2-1; a weak D match, TRBD2 (6 bases). The CDR3 contains 12 residues. V was clipped by 3 bases and J by 9 bases, with 12 bases between them. Germline V lookup: CDR1 DFQATT, CDR2 SNEGSKA (reference sequence). The CDR3 region is CSASFVGGEQFF. The CDR3 nucleotides read TGCAGTGCTAGTTTCGTGGGAGGTGAGCAGTTCTTC.

This clonotype was counted a few times. The chain employs TRBV29-1 and TRBJ1-2; TRBD1 agrees at 9 bases. This CDR3 has 14 amino acids. The J segment lost 4 bases and the V segment lost 1 base, leaving 4 bases of the junction unmatched. Germline V gene lookup returns CDR1 SQVTM and CDR2 ANQGSEA. CDR3 loop: CSVEVPGQGYGYTF. The CDR3 nucleotides read TGCAGCGTTGAAGTCCCGGGACAGGGCTATGGCTACACCTTC. Full variable domain (outside the CDR3, taken from reference TRBV29-1 and TRBJ1-2): SAVISQKPSRDICQRGTSLTIQCQVDSQVTMMFWYRQQPGQSLTLIATANQGSEATYESGFVIDKFPISRPNLTFSTLTVSNMSPEDSSIYLCSVEVPGQGYGYTFGSGTRLTVV.

The V and J genes are TRBV27 and TRBJ2-5, with D perhaps given as TRBD1 or TRBD2 (6 bases each). The CDR3 totals 16 residues. Trimming took off 4 bases at V and 7 bases at J, with 22 bases between the two ends. CDR1 is MNHEY and CDR2 is SMNVEV in the germline V gene (reference sequence). The CDR3 DNA follows: TGTGCCAGCAGTTCCCCCCGACTAGTAGGGGGTAGGACCCAGTACTTC. Its translation is CASSSPRLVGGRTQYF.

This clonotype has at least ten counts. The CDR3 sequence is CASSRTSGNYNEQFF. The CDR3 DNA sequence: TGTGCCAGCAGCCGGACTAGCGGGAACTACAATGAGCAGTTCTTC. This chain joins TRBV7-2 and TRBJ2-1; 12 nucleotides line up with TRBD2. CDR3 length: 15 residues. The germline CDR1 and CDR2 sequences are SGHTA and FQGNSA. The J segment lost 3 bases and the V segment lost 5 bases, leaving 2 bases of the junction unmatched.

This chain links TRBV20-1 with TRBJ1-2; D is ambiguous. CDR3 length equals 14 residues. Germline-derived CDR1 and CDR2 are DFQATT and SNEGSKA (reference sequence). V was clipped by 6 bases and J by 0 bases, with 14 bases between them. The CDR3 DNA follows: TGCAGTGCCGGCCCAGGCCCACCTAACTATGGCTACACCTTC. Its protein is CSAGPGPPNYGYTF.

This clonotype occurred many times. The chain links TRBV7-2 to TRBJ2-2, with D perhaps TRBD2 (5 bases). The CDR3 is made up of 18 amino acids. The germline V gene has CDR1 SGHTA and CDR2 FQGNSA. V lost 5 bases, J lost 3 bases, and 22 bases lay in between. The CDR3 reads CASSPTYRILRDTGELFF. For the CDR3, the DNA is TGTGCCAGCAGCCCAACCTACCGGATCCTGAGGGACACCGGGGAGCTGTTTTTT.

At least ten counts were recorded for this clonotype. V usage is TRBV5-1 and J usage is TRBJ1-6; no firm D call. The CDR3 is made up of 14 amino acids. The germline V gene has CDR1 SGHRS and CDR2 YFSETQ. The V gene lost 1 base and the J gene lost 5 bases, with 7 bases spanning the gap. CDR3 sequence (DNA): TGCGCCAGCAGCTTGACGGCCAATAATTCACCCCTCCACTTT. It specifies CASSLTANNSPLHF.

The table lists this clonotype with a few counts. This chain uses TRBV7-9 with TRBJ2-5; TRBD1 agrees at 8 bases. With 5 bases clipped from V and 5 bases from J, the junction kept 10 bases outside the gene matches. Germline loops: CDR1 SEHNR, CDR2 FQNEAQ (reference sequence). CDR3 size: 15 residues. CDR3 protein: CASSRTGYGGETQYF. In DNA, the CDR3 is TGTGCCAGCAGCCGGACAGGGTATGGGGGGGAGACCCAGTACTTC.

The chain carries TRBV20-1 and TRBJ2-1, with TRBD2 matching 10 bases. The germline CDR1 and CDR2 sequences are DFQATT and SNEGSKA (reference sequence). This CDR3 region has 17 residues. Trimming took 5 bases from V and 8 from J; bases not matched to a gene: 18. CDR3 sequence reads: CSAARFGTSGTIDEQFF. CDR3 bases: TGCAGTGCTGCGAGGTTCGGAACTAGCGGGACTATAGATGAGCAGTTCTTC.

Points on this clonotype: A much more abundant neighbour one base away suggests this may be a read error. This chain links TRBV29-1 with TRBJ1-1; 7 bases align to TRBD1. V trimming: 4 bases; J trimming: 1 base; junction bases outside the gene matches: 3. There are 13 residues in the CDR3. Germline CDR1 and CDR2: SQVTM and ANQGSEA. The CDR3 reads CSVGGQWNTEAFF. The CDR3 DNA is TGCAGCGTTGGGGGACAGTGGAACACTGAAGCTTTCTTT.

This clonotype was observed a handful of times. The rearrangement links TRBV27 to TRBJ1-5; a possible D gene is TRBD1 (5 bases). V gave up 2 bases and J gave up 5 bases, with 13 bases separating them. The germline V gene has CDR1 MNHEY and CDR2 SMNVEV (reference sequence). There are 15 residues in the CDR3. This CDR3 is CASSLDAGPHQPQHF. As DNA, the CDR3 is TGTGCCAGCAGTTTAGATGCGGGACCTCATCAGCCCCAGCATTTT.

This clonotype was detected ten times or more. The V and J genes are TRBV12-3 or TRBV12-4 and TRBJ1-2, with 7 bases fitting TRBD1. V dropped 7 bases and J dropped 1; count of bases not matched to a gene: 6. The CDR3 length is 14 residues. The CDR3 DNA is TGTGCCAGCACCCTAGGACAGGTTAACTATGGCTACACCTTC. It yields the protein CASTLGQVNYGYTF.

In this sample, this clonotype turned up many times. The rearrangement links TRBV2 to TRBJ2-5, with 8 bases identical to TRBD2. Losses at the gene ends were 6 bases for V and 5 bases for J; bases not matched to a gene: 2. The germline V gene has CDR1 SNHLY and CDR2 FYNNEI. This CDR3 spans 12 amino acids. The CDR3, as DNA: TGTGCCAGCAGCGGGGGGGCGGAGACCCAGTACTTC. Its translation is CASSGGAETQYF.

A few counts support this clonotype. The gene calls are TRBV30 and TRBJ2-3; possibly TRBD2 for D (5 bases). V was trimmed by 5 bases and J by 4 bases, leaving 19 bases between them. This CDR3 region has 15 residues. Germline loops: CDR1 GTSNPN, CDR2 SVGIG (reference sequence). CDR3 bases: TGTGCCTGGGACCGGGCGGGTAACCCACCAGATACGCAGTATTTT. The encoded protein is CAWDRAGNPPDTQYF.

This clonotype has more than one count but fewer than ten. The gene calls are TRBV6-5 and TRBJ2-5, with TRBD2 matching 8 bases. The CDR3 covers 15 residues. With V trimmed by 5 bases and J by 2 bases, 7 bases remained unmatched. Looked up from germline, CDR1 is MNHEY and CDR2 is SVGAGI. The chain's CDR3 is CASSRGGSIQETQYF. DNA for the CDR3: TGTGCCAGCAGTCGGGGGGGGTCGATACAAGAGACCCAGTACTTC.

This sequence joins TRBV6-1 and TRBJ2-4; 7 nucleotides match TRBD1. CDR1 and CDR2 (germline): MNHNS, SASEGT. The J segment lost 0 bases and the V segment lost 5 bases, leaving 7 bases of the junction unmatched. This CDR3 contains 16 residues. The CDR3 DNA is TGTGCCAGCAGTCGTCCGGGACAGTTAGCCAAAAACATTCAGTACTTC. This encodes CASSRPGQLAKNIQYF.

In this sample, this clonotype turned up many times. The chain carries TRBV18 and TRBJ2-4; D is unclear. The CDR3 consists of 14 residues. The germline CDR1 and CDR2 sequences are KGHSH and LQKENI. V lost 0 bases and J 7 bases, leaving 10 bases between the germline ends. In nucleotides, the CDR3 is TGTGCCAGCTCACCACCTCCAAAGGAGAACATTCAGTACTTC. Protein product: CASSPPPKENIQYF.

There are many counts of this clonotype. The rearrangement uses TRBV24-1 and TRBJ1-1, with TRBD1 as a possible D gene (5 bases). V lost 5 bases to trimming and J lost 5 bases, with 11 bases between them. CDR1 is KGHDR and CDR2 is SFDVKD in the germline V gene. This CDR3 is built from 13 residues. This CDR3 is CATSAAGGTEAFF. In nucleotides, the CDR3 is TGTGCCACCAGTGCAGCGGGGGGGACTGAAGCTTTCTTT.

This clonotype was detected many times. V and J are TRBV9 and TRBJ2-3; 8 nucleotides line up with TRBD2. From germline, CDR1 is SGDLS and CDR2 YYNGEE. The ends lost 2 bases at V and 0 bases at J; junction bases unmatched: 2. The CDR3 is 15 residues long. In DNA, the CDR3 is TGTGCCAGCAGCGTGGAGCGGGGGAGCACAGATACGCAGTATTTT. Protein sequence: CASSVERGSTDTQYF.

The V call is TRBV7-9, the J call TRBJ2-7; perhaps TRBD1 as D (6 bases). This CDR3 is 15 amino acids long. Trimming pared 5 bases from V and 0 bases from J, leaving 14 bases between. Per germline, CDR1 SEHNR and CDR2 FQNEAQ (reference sequence). CDR3 DNA sequence: TGTGCCAGCAGCGGAGGTGGACAGTCCTCCTACGAGCAGTACTTC. Protein sequence: CASSGGGQSSYEQYF.

This clonotype appeared a few times. The CDR3 spells CASSLVLAVDTQYF. Here the CDR3 DNA reads TGTGCCAGCAGCTTAGTCCTAGCGGTAGATACGCAGTATTTT. This chain links TRBV7-9 with TRBJ2-3; TRBD2 matches at 7 bases. V lost 1 base, J lost 5 bases, and 3 bases stayed unmatched. This CDR3 contains 14 residues. Germline V gene sequence: CDR1 SEHNR, CDR2 FQNEAQ (reference sequence).

The chain couples TRBV5-6 to TRBJ2-1; D call uncertain. Trimming took 1 base from V and 4 from J, leaving 12 bases between them. This CDR3 spans 15 amino acids. CDR1 SGHDT and CDR2 YYEEEE come from the germline V gene. CDR3 DNA sequence: TGTGCCAGCAGCTTGAGGGTAGTACGGTACAATGAGCAGTTCTTC. It encodes CASSLRVVRYNEQFF.

Notes on this clonotype: A much larger clone lies one base from this, so it may be a read error. The J gene is TRBJ1-1, the V gene TRBV12-3 or TRBV12-4; 7 nucleotides align to TRBD1. The CDR3 length is 13 residues. V shed 4 bases and J 7 bases; nucleotides not matched to a gene: 6. DNA for the CDR3: TGTGCCAGCAGTTCCTACAGGGGTGATGAAGCTTTCTTT. Translation: CASSSYRGDEAFF.

Concerning this clonotype itself: A much larger clone lies a single base off, so this may be a read error. The rearrangement joins TRBV7-6 to TRBJ1-5; D is unclear. The CDR3 is 14 residues long. CDR1 and CDR2 (germline): SGHVS, FNYEAQ. The CDR3 DNA reads as TGTGCCGGCAGCTTAAGTGGTACGGATCAGCCCCAGCATTTT. It codes for CAGSLSGTDQPQHF.